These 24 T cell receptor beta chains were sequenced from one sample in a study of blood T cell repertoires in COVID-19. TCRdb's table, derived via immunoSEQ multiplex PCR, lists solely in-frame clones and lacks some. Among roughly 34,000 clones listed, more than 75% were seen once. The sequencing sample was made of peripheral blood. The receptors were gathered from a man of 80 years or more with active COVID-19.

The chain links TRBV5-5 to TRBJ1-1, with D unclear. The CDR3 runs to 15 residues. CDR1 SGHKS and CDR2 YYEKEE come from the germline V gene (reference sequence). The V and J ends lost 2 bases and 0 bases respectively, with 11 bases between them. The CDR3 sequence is CASSFNWYVNTEAFF. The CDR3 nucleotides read TGTGCCAGCAGCTTCAACTGGTATGTGAACACTGAAGCTTTCTTT.

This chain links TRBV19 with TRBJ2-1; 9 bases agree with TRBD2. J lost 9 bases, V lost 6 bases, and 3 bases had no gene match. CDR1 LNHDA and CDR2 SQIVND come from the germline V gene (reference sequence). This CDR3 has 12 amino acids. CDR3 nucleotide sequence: TGTGCCAGTAGAAGGCGGGAGGGTGAGCAGTTCTTC. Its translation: CASRRREGEQFF. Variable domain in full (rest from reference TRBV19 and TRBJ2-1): DGGITQSPKYLFRKEGQNVTLSCEQNLNHDAMYWYRQDPGQGLRLIYYSQIVNDFQKGDIAEGYSVSREKKESFPLTVTSAQKNPTAFYLCASRRREGEQFFGPGTRLTVL.

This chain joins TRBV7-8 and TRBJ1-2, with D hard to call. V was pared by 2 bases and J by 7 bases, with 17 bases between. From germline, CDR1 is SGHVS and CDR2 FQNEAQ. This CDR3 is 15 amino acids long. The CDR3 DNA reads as TGTGCCAGCAGCTTAACTGGGTCCCGGGATTTTGGCTACACCTTC. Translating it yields CASSLTGSRDFGYTF.

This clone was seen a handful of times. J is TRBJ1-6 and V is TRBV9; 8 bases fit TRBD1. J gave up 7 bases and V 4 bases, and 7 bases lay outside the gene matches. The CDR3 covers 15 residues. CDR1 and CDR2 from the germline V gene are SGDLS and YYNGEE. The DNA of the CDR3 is TGTGCCAGCAGCCAGAGGGACAGGCGGAATTCACCCCTCCACTTT. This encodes CASSQRDRRNSPLHF.

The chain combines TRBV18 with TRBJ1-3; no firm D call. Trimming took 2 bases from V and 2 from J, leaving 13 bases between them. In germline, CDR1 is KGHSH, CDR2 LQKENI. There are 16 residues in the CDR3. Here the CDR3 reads CASSPSEGYTGNTIYF. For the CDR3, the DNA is TGTGCCAGCTCACCAAGTGAGGGCTATACTGGAAACACCATATATTTT. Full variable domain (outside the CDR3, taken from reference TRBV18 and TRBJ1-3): NAGVMQNPRHLVRRRGQEARLRCSPMKGHSHVYWYRQLPEEGLKFMVYLQKENIIDESGMPKERFSAEFPKEGPSILRIQQVVRGDSAAYFCASSPSEGYTGNTIYFGEGSWLTVV.

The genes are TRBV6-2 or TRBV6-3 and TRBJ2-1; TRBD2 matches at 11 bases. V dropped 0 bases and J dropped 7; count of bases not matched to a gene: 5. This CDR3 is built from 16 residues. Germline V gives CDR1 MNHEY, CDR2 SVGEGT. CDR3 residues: CASSYSSGRAGNEQFF. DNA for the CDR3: TGTGCCAGCAGTTACTCTAGCGGGAGGGCCGGGAATGAGCAGTTCTTC.

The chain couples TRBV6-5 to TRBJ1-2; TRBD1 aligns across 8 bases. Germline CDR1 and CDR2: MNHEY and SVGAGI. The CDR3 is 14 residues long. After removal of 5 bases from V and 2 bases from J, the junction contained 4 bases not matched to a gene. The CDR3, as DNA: TGTGCCAGCAGTACCGGGACAGGCAACTATGGCTACACCTTC. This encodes CASSTGTGNYGYTF.

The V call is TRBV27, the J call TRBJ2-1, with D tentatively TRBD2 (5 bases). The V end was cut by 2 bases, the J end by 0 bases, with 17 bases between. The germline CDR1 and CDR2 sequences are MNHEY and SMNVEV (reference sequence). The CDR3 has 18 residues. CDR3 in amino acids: CASSLRHEHTSSYNEQFF. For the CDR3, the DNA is TGTGCCAGCAGTTTAAGACATGAACATACTAGCTCCTACAATGAGCAGTTCTTC.

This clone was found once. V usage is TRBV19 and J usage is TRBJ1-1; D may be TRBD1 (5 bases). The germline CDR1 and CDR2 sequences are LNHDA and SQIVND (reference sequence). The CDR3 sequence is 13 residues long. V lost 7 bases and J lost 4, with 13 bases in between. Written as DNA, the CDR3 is TGTGCCAGTACTAGGGGCGAGGTCACTGAAGCTTTCTTT. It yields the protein CASTRGEVTEAFF. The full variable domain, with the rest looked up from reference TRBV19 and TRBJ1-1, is DGGITQSPKYLFRKEGQNVTLSCEQNLNHDAMYWYRQDPGQGLRLIYYSQIVNDFQKGDIAEGYSVSREKKESFPLTVTSAQKNPTAFYLCASTRGEVTEAFFGQGTRLTVV.

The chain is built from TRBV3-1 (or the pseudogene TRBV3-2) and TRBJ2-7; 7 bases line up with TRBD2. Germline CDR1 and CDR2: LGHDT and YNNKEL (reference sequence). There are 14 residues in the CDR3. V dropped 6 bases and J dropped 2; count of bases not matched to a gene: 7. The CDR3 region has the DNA TGTGCCAGCAGTCAGGGAGGGACTACCTACGAGCAGTACTTC. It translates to CASSQGGTTYEQYF.

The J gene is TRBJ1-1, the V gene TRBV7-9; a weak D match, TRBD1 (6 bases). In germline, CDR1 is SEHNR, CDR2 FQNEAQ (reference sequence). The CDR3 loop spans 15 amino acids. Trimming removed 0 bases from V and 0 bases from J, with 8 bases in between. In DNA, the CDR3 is TGTGCCAGCAGCTTAGCGGGGGCTCTGAACACTGAAGCTTTCTTT. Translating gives CASSLAGALNTEAFF.

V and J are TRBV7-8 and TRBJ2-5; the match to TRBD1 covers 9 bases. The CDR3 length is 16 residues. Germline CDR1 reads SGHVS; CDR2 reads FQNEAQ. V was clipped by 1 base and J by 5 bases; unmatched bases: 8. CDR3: CASSLGGNRGLETQYF. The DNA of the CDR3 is TGTGCCAGCAGCTTAGGAGGGAACAGGGGGCTGGAGACCCAGTACTTC.

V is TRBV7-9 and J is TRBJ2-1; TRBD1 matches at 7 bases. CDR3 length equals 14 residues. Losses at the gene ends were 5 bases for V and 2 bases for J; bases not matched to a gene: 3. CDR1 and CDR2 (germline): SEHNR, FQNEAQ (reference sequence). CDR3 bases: TGTGCCAGCAGCGACACAGGGGCCTACAATGAGCAGTTCTTC. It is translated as CASSDTGAYNEQFF.

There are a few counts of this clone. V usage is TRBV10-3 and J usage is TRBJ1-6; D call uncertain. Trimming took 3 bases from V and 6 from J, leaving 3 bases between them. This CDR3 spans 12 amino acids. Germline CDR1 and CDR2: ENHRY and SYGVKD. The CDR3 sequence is CAISDRNSPLHF. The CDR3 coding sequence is TGTGCCATCAGTGACCGTAATTCACCCCTCCACTTT.

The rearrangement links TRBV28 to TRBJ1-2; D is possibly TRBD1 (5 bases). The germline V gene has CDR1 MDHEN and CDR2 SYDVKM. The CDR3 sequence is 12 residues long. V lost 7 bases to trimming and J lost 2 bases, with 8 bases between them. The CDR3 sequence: CASTAGNYGYTF. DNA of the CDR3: TGTGCCAGCACCGCAGGGAACTATGGCTACACCTTC.

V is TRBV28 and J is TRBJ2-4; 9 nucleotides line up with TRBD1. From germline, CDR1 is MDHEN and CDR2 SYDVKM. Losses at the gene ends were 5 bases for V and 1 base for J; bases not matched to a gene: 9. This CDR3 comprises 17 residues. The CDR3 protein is CASSQILGQGAKNIQYF. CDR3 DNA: TGTGCCAGCAGTCAGATTTTAGGACAGGGGGCCAAAAACATTCAGTACTTC.

The CDR3 sequence is CASSRRGNTGELFF. The CDR3 coding sequence is TGTGCCAGTAGTCGCAGGGGAAACACCGGGGAGCTGTTTTTT. The chain uses TRBV19 and TRBJ2-2, with D maybe TRBD1 (6 bases). Trimming pared 5 bases from V and 2 bases from J, leaving 9 bases between. The CDR3 covers 14 residues. CDR1 LNHDA and CDR2 SQIVND come from the germline V gene (reference sequence).

This CDR3 reads CASSWTGQGGSPLHF. The CDR3 DNA sequence: TGCGCCAGCAGCTGGACAGGACAGGGAGGTTCACCCCTCCACTTT. The chain recombines TRBV5-1 with TRBJ1-6; TRBD1 aligns across 8 bases. CDR1 is SGHRS, CDR2 YFSETQ, per germline. The ends lost 3 bases at V and 9 bases at J; junction bases unmatched: 8. The CDR3 covers 15 residues.

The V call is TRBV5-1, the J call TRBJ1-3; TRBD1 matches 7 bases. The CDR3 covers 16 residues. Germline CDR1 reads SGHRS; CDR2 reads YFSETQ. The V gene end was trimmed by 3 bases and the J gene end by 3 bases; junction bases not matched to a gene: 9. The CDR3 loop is CASSSDLRGLGNTIYF. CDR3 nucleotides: TGCGCCAGCAGCTCAGATTTGAGGGGGCTTGGAAACACCATATATTTT.

The CDR3 sequence: CASSLTSGSITDTQYF. The CDR3 DNA is TGTGCCAGCAGCTTGACCTCTGGGAGTATCACAGATACGCAGTATTTT. The chain carries TRBV5-4 and TRBJ2-3, with D maybe TRBD2 (5 bases). In germline, CDR1 is SGHNT, CDR2 YYREEE (reference sequence). CDR3 size: 16 residues. V lost 1 base and J lost 2, with 14 bases in between.

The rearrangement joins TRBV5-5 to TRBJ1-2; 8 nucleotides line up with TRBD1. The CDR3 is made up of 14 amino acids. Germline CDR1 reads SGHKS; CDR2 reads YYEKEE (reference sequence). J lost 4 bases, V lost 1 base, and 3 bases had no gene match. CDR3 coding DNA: TGTGCCAGCAGCTTGCAGGGGGCGGGCTATGGCTACACCTTC. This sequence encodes CASSLQGAGYGYTF.

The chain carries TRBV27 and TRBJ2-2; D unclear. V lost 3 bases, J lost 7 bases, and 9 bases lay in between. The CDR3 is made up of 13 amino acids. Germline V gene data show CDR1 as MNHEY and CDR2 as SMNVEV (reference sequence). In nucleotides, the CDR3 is TGTGCCAGCAGTTTGATGACATTCGGGGAGCTGTTTTTT. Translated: CASSLMTFGELFF.

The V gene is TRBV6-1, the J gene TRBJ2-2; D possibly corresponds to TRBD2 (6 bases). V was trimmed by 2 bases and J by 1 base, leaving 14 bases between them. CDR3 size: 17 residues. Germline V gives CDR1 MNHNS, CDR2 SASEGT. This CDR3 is CASSEFLGGRNTGELFF. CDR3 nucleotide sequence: TGTGCCAGCAGTGAATTTCTCGGGGGACGGAACACCGGGGAGCTGTTTTTT.

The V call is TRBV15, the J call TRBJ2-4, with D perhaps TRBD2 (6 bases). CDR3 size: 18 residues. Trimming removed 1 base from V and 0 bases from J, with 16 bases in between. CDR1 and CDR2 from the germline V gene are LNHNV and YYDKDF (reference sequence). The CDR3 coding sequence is TGTGCCACCAGCAGAGGCCACGGAGGGCCTGTAGCCAAAAACATTCAGTACTTC. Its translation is CATSRGHGGPVAKNIQYF.